These 3 T cell receptor beta chains came from one sample sequenced in a study of shared clonotypes between healthy human individuals. Terminally differentiated effector memory CD45RA+ cells were excluded by CCR7 positive selection of CD45RO-negative cells. The data were produced by immunoSEQ multiplex PCR, yet TCRdb's version contains in-frame clones alone and is incomplete. This sample has about 2,200,000 clones, with roughly 91% found just once. Sequencing was carried out using naive CD8+ T cells from PBMCs. The receptors originated from a man in his late teens or twenties in good health. Some clones in this sample may be carry-over from other donors' samples.

Regarding this clone: This same CDR3 is encoded by further DNA sequences in the sample. The chain has TRBV27 and TRBJ2-7; D is ambiguous. Germline CDR1 is MNHEY and CDR2 is SMNVEV (reference sequence). CDR3 length equals 12 residues. With 0 bases removed from V and 3 bases from J, the gap between germline ends came to 3 bases. The CDR3 here is CASSLSGYEQYF. The DNA for the CDR3 is TGTGCCAGCAGTTTATCGGGCTACGAGCAGTACTTC.

The chain has TRBV7-9 and TRBJ1-2; D remains unclear. This CDR3 is 16 amino acids long. The V gene's germline CDR1 is SEHNR and CDR2 FQNEAQ (reference sequence). V lost 0 bases, J lost 7 bases, and 18 bases lay in between. The CDR3 spells CASSLAGVGFNAGYTF. The DNA of the CDR3 is TGTGCCAGCAGCTTAGCTGGTGTCGGCTTTAACGCTGGCTACACCTTC.

The CDR3 sequence is CASSSPGQGVVGPYEQYF. The CDR3 region has the DNA TGCGCCAGCAGCTCGCCGGGACAGGGGGTTGTGGGGCCCTACGAGCAGTACTTC. The chain recombines TRBV5-1 with TRBJ2-7; TRBD1 aligns across 11 bases. Trimming cost V 3 bases and J 2 bases; bases outside gene matches: 13. The length of the CDR3 is 18 residues. Germline CDR1 reads SGHRS; CDR2 reads YFSETQ.